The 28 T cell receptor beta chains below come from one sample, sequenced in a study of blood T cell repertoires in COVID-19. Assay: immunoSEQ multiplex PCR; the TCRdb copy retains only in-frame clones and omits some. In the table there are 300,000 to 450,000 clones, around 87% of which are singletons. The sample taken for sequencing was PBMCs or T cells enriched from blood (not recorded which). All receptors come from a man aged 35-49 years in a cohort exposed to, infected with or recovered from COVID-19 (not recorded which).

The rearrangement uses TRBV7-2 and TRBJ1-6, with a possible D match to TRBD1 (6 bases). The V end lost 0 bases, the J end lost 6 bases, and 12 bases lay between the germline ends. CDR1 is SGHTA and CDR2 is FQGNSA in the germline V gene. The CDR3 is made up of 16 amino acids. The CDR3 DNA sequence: TGTGCCAGCAGCTTAGCGCAGGGGCGTTTTAATTCACCCCTCCACTTT. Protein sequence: CASSLAQGRFNSPLHF.

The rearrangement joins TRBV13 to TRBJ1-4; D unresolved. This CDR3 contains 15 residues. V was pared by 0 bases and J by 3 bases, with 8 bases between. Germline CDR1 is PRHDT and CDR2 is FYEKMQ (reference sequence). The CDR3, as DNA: TGTGCCAGCAGCTTAGGAGAGAAAGCTAATGAAAAACTGTTTTTT. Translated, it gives CASSLGEKANEKLFF. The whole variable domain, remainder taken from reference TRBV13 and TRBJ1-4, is AAGVIQSPRHLIKEKRETATLKCYPIPRHDTVYWYQQGPGQDPQFLISFYEKMQSDKGSIPDRFSAQQFSDYHSELNMSSLELGDSALYFCASSLGEKANEKLFFGSGTQLSVL.

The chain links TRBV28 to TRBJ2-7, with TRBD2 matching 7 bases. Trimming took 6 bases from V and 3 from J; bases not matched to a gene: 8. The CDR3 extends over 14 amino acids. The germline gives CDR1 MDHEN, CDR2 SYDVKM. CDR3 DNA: TGTGCCAGCAGATCTTCGGGAGGTCGCTACGAGCAGTACTTC. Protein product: CASRSSGGRYEQYF.

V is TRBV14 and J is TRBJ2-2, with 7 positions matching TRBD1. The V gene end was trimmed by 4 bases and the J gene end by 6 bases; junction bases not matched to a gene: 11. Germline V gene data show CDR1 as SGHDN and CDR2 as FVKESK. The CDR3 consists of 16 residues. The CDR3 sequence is CASSRPVPTGPGELFF. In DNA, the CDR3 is TGTGCCAGCAGCCGCCCCGTTCCGACAGGGCCCGGGGAGCTGTTTTTT.

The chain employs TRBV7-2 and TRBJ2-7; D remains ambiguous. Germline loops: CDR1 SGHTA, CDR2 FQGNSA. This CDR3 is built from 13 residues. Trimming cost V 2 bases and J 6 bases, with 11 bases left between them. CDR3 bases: TGTGCCAGCAGCTTACGGGTTACTGGCGAGCAGTACTTC. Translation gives CASSLRVTGEQYF.

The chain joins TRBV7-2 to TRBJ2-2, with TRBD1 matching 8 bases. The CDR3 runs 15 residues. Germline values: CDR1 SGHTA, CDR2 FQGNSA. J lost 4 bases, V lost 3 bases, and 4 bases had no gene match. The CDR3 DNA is TGTGCCAGCAGCTTCCGGGACAGGAGCACCGGGGAGCTGTTTTTT. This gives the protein CASSFRDRSTGELFF.

The CDR3 spells CASSLSTGGPYEQFF. The CDR3 DNA sequence: TGTGCCAGCAGCTTGTCAACGGGAGGGCCCTATGAGCAGTTCTTC. The chain uses TRBV5-5 and TRBJ2-1, with 8 bases lining up with TRBD2. The CDR3 runs to 15 residues. V lost 1 base and J lost 8; bases outside the gene matches: 8. Germline CDR1 and CDR2: SGHKS and YYEKEE (reference sequence).

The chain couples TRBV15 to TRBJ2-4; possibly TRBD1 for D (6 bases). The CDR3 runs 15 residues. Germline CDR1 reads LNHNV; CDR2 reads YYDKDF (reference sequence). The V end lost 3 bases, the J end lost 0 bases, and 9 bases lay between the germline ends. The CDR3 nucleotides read TGTGCCACCAGCAGGGACAGACCAGCCAAAAACATTCAGTACTTC. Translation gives CATSRDRPAKNIQYF.

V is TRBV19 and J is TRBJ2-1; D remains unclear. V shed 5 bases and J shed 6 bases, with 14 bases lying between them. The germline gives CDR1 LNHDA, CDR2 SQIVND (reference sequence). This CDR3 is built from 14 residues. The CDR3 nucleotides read TGTGCCAGTAGTGAGCCAGGTGTTGGCAATGAGCAGTTCTTC. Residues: CASSEPGVGNEQFF. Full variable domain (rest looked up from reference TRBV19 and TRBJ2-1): DGGITQSPKYLFRKEGQNVTLSCEQNLNHDAMYWYRQDPGQGLRLIYYSQIVNDFQKGDIAEGYSVSREKKESFPLTVTSAQKNPTAFYLCASSEPGVGNEQFFGPGTRLTVL.

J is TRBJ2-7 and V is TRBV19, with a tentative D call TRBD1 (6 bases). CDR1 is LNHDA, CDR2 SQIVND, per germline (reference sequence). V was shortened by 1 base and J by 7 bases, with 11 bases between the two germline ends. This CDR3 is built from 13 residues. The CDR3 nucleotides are TGTGCCAGTAGTATAGTTGGCAGGGGTGAGCAGTACTTC. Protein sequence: CASSIVGRGEQYF.

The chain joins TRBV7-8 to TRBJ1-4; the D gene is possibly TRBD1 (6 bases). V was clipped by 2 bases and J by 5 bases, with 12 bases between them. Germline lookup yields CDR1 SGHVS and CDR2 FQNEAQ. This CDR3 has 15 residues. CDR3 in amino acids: CASSLRGARNEKLFF. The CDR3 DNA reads TGTGCCAGCAGCTTACGGGGGGCGAGAAATGAAAAACTGTTTTTT.

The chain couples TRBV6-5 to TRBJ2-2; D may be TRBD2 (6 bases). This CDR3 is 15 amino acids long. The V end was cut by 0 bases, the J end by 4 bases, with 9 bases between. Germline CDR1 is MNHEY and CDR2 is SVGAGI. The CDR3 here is CASSYSRRVTGELFF. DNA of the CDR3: TGTGCCAGCAGTTACTCTAGGAGGGTCACCGGGGAGCTGTTTTTT.

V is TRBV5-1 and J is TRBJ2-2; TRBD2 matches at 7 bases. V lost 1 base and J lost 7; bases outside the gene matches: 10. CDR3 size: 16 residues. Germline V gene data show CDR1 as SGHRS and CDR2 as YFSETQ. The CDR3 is CASSLIGGGSIGELFF. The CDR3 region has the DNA TGCGCCAGCAGCTTGATTGGCGGGGGTAGTATCGGGGAGCTGTTTTTT. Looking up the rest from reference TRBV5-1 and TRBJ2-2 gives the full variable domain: KAGVTQTPRYLIKTRGQQVTLSCSPISGHRSVSWYQQTPGQGLQFLFEYFSETQRNKGNFPGRFSGRQFSNSRSEMNVSTLELGDSALYLCASSLIGGGSIGELFFGEGSRLTVL.

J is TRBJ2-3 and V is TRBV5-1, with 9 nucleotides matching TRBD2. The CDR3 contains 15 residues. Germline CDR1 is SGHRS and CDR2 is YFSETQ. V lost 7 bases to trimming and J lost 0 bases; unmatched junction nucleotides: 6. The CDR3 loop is CASRRLAASTDTQYF. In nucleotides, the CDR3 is TGCGCCAGCCGCCGACTAGCGGCTAGCACAGATACGCAGTATTTT. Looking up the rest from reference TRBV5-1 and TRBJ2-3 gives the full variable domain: KAGVTQTPRYLIKTRGQQVTLSCSPISGHRSVSWYQQTPGQGLQFLFEYFSETQRNKGNFPGRFSGRQFSNSRSEMNVSTLELGDSALYLCASRRLAASTDTQYFGPGTRLTVL.

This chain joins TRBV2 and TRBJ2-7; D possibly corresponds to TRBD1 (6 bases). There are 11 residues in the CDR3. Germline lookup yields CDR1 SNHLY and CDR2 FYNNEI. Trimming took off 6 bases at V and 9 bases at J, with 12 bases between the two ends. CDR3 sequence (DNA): TGTGCCAGCAGGGGGGCCTCTAGGCAGTACTTC. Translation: CASRGASRQYF. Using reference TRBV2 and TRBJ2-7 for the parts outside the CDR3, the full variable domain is EPEVTQTPSHQVTQMGQEVILRCVPISNHLYFYWYRQILGQKVEFLVSFYNNEISEKSEIFDDQFSVERPDGSNFTLKIRSTKLEDSAMYFCASRGASRQYFGPGTRLTVT.

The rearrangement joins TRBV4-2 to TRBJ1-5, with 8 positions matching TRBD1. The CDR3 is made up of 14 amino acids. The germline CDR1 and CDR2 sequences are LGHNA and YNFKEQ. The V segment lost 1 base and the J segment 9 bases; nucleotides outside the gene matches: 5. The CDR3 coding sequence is TGTGCCAGCAGCCAAGGGACAGGGCCTGGGCCCCAGCATTTT. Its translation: CASSQGTGPGPQHF.

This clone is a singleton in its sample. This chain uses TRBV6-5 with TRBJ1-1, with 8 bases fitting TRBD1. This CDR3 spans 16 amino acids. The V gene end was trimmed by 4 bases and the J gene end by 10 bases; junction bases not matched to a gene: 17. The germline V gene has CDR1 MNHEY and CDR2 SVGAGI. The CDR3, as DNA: TGTGCCAGCAGTTCTCTAAAAGGGACAGGACCACTGGGAGCTTTCTTT. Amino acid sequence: CASSSLKGTGPLGAFF.

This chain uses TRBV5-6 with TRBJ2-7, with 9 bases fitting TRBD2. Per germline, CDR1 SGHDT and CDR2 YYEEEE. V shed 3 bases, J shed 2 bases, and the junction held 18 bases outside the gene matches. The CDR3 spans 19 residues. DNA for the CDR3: TGTGCCAGCAGCTCCCTGGGACTAGCCCTTCGAGGGGACACCTACGAGCAGTACTTC. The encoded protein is CASSSLGLALRGDTYEQYF.

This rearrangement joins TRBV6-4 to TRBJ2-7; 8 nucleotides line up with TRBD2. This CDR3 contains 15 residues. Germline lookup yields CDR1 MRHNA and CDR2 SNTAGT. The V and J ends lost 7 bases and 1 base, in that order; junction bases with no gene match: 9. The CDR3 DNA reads TGTGCCAGCATTACCGGGAGGGAGAGGTCCTACGAGCAGTACTTC. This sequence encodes CASITGRERSYEQYF.

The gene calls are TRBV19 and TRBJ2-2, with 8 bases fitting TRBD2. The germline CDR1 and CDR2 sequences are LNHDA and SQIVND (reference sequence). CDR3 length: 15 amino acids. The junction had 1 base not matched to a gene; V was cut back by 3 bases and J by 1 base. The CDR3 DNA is TGTGCCAGTAGTATGGGACTAGGGAACACCGGGGAGCTGTTTTTT. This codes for CASSMGLGNTGELFF.

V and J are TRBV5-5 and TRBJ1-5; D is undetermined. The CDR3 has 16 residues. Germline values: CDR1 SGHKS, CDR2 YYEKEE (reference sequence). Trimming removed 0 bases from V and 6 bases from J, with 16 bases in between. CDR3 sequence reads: CASSLERSQTGQPQHF. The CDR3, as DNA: TGTGCCAGCAGCTTGGAACGGAGCCAAACCGGTCAGCCCCAGCATTTT.

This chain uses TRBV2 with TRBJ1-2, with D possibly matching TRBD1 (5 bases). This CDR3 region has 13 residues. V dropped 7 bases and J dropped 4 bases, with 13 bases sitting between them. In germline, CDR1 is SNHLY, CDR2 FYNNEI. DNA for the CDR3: TGTGCCAGCACCCAGGGCTGGAGCTATGGCTACACCTTC. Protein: CASTQGWSYGYTF.

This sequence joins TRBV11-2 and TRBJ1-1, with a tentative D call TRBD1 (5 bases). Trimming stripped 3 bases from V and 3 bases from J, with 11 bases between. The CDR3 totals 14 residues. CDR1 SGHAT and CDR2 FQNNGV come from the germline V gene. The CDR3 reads CASSFTGTHTEAFF. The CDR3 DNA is TGTGCCAGCAGCTTTACAGGTACCCACACTGAAGCTTTCTTT.

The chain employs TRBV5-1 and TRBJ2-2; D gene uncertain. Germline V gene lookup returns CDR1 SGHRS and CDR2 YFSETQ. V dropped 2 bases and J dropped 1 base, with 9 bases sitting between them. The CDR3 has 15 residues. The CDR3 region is CASSFMALNTGELFF. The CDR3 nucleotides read TGCGCCAGCAGCTTTATGGCTTTGAACACCGGGGAGCTGTTTTTT.

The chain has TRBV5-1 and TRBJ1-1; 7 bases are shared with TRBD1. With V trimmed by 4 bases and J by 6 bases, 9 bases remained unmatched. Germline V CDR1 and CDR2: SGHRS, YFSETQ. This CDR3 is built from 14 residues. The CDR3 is CASSNPNRGAEAFF. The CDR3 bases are TGCGCCAGCAGCAATCCTAACAGGGGAGCTGAAGCTTTCTTT.

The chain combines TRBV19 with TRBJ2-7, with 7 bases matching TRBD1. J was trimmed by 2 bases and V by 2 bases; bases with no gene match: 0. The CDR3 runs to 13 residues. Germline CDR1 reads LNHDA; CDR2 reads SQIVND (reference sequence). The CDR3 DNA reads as TGTGCCAGTAGTATAAGGGGGCCCTACGAGCAGTACTTC. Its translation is CASSIRGPYEQYF.

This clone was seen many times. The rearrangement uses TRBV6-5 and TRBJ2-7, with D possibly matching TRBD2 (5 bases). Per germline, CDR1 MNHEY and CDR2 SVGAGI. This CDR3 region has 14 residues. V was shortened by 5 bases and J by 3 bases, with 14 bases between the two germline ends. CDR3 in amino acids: CASSPQLVRYEQYF. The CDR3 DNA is TGTGCCAGCAGTCCTCAACTAGTACGCTACGAGCAGTACTTC.

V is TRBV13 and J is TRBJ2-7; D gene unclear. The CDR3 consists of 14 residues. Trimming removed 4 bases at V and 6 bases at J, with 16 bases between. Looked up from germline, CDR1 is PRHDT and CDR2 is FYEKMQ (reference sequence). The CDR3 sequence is CASSYSKISAEQYF. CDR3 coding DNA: TGTGCCAGCAGCTATAGCAAAATATCGGCCGAGCAGTACTTC.